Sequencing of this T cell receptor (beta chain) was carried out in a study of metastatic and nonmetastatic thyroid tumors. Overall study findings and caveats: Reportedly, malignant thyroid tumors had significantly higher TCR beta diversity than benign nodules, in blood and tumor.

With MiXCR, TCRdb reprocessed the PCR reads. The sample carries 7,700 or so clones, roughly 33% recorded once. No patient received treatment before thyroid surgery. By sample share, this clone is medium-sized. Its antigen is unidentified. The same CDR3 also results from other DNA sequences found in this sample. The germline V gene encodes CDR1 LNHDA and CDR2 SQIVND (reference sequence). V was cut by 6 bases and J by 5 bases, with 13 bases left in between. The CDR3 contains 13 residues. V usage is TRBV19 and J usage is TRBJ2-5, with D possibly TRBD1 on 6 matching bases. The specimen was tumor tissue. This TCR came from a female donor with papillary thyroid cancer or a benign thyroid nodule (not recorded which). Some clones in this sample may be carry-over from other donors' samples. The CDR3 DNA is TGTGCCAGTAGCCAATTAACAGGGGAGACCCAGTACTTC. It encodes CASSQLTGETQYF.